Listed below are T cell receptor beta chains from one sample, sequenced in a study of shared clonotypes between healthy human individuals. The table came from immunoSEQ multiplex PCR; TCRdb's copy has only in-frame clones and leaves some out. The sample has more than 1,200,000 clones; about 98.5% are singletons. Sequencing used naive CD4+ T cells sorted from blood. The receptors here all came from a young man in good health. Each CDR3 is given with its conserved first and last residue. D genes are given only for firm matches. Size values are once, few and many counts, or a class for expanded clones, and some rows have none.

NA | TRBJ1-3 | TRBD1 | TRBV19 | TGTGCCAGTAGTAGCTGGGACAGTCCTCGAGCTGGAAACACCATATATTTT | CASSSWDSPRAGNTIYF
NA | TRBJ2-7 | NA | TRBV5-4 | TGTGCCAGCAGTTCTAAGATTCAATCGGGTGAGCAGTACTTC | CASSSKIQSGEQYF
NA | TRBJ2-1 | NA | TRBV28 | TGTGCCAGCAGGGAGAGCGGACAGTATGAGCAGTTCTTC | CASRESGQYEQFF
NA | TRBJ2-7 | NA | TRBV2 | TGTGCCAGCAGTGAAGCGGGGTTTCTATCTAGCGAGCAGTACTTC | CASSEAGFLSSEQYF
NA | TRBJ1-3 | NA | TRBV28 | TGTGCCAGCAGTAGGGATGGAAACACCATATATTTT | CASSRDGNTIYF
NA | TRBJ2-4 | TRBD1 | TRBV6-5 | TGTGCCAGCAGTTACGGGACAGGGACCTCGGCCCAGTACTTC | CASSYGTGTSAQYF
NA | TRBJ2-7 | NA | TRBV25-1 | TGTGCCAGCCGTTACATGTACGAGCAGTACTTC | CASRYMYEQYF
NA | TRBJ1-1 | NA | TRBV10-3 | TGTGCCATCAGGGGAGAGGGAGGGATGGGGTCTTTCTTT | CAIRGEGGMGSFF
NA | TRBJ1-2 | NA | TRBV7-3 | TGTGCCAGCAGCTTGAACTCAGGACAGAGCTATGGCTACACCTTC | CASSLNSGQSYGYTF
NA | TRBJ2-7 | TRBD2 | TRBV6-5 | TGTGCCAGCAGCCACACCCAGCGGGGGACCTACGAGCAGTACTTC | CASSHTQRGTYEQYF
NA | TRBJ1-1 | NA | TRBV5-6 | TGTGCCAGCAGCTTGTCCGGCACAGGGTCCACTGAAGCTTTCTTT | CASSLSGTGSTEAFF
once | TRBJ2-7 | NA | TRBV10-3 | TGTGCCATCAGTGAGTCGGTACAAGACTACGAGCAGTACTTC | CAISESVQDYEQYF
NA | TRBJ1-3 | NA | TRBV6-5 | TGTGCCAGCAGGTCAACAGGGACTGGAAACACCATATATTTT | CASRSTGTGNTIYF
NA | TRBJ1-1 | NA | TRBV7-3 | TGTGCCACTGCCCCCGGGCCGGGACATCGGGGGCTTTTCTTT | CATAPGPGHRGLFF
NA | TRBJ2-3 | NA | TRBV6-1 | TGTGCCAGCAGTGAAATGTGGACAGGCACAGATACGCAGTATTTT | CASSEMWTGTDTQYF
NA | TRBJ1-1 | NA | TRBV11-2 | TGTGCCAGCAGCTCCCCCCGGGCGGGAAACACTGAAGCTTTCTTT | CASSSPRAGNTEAFF
NA | TRBJ2-1 | NA | TRBV27 | TGTGCCAGCAGTTTATACGCCGTTAGGCGGGACGAATACAATGAGCAGTTCTTC | CASSLYAVRRDEYNEQFF
NA | TRBJ1-2 | NA | TRBV9 | TGTGCCAGCAGCGTAGGGACAGACTATGGCTACACCTTC | CASSVGTDYGYTF
NA | TRBJ1-5 | NA | TRBV7-9 | TGTGCCAGCAGCTTAATGTTGCAGCCCCAGCATTTT | CASSLMLQPQHF
NA | TRBJ2-3 | TRBD2 | TRBV7-8 | TGTGCCAGCAGCTTAGGGGGACTAGCGGGATGGGATACGCAGTATTTT | CASSLGGLAGWDTQYF